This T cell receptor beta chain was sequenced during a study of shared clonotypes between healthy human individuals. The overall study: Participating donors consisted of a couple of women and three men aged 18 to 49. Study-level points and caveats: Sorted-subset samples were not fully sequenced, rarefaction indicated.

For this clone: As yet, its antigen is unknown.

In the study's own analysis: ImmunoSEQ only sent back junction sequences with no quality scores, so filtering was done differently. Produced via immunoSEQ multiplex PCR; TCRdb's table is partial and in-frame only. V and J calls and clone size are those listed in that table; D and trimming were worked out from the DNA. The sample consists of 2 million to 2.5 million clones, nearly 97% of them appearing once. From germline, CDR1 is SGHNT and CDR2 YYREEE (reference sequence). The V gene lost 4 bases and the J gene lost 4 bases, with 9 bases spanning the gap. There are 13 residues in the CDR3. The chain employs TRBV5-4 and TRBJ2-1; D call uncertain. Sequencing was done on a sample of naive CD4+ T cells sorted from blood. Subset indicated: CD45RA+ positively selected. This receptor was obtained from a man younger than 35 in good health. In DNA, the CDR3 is TGTGCCAGCAGCCCCGTCGGGTACAATGAGCAGTTCTTC. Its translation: CASSPVGYNEQFF.